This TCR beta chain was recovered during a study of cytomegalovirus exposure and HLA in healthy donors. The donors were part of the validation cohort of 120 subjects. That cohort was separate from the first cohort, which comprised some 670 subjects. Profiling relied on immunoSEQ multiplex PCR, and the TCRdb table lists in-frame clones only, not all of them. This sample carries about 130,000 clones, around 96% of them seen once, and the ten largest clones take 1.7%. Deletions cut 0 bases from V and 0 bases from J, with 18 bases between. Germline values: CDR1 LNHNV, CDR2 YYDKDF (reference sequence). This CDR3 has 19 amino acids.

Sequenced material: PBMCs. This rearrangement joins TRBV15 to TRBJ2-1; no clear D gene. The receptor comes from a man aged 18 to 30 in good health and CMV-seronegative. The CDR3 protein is CATSRDYVSRPSSYNEQFF. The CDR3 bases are TGTGCCACCAGCAGAGATTATGTAAGCAGGCCGAGCTCCTACAATGAGCAGTTCTTC.